This T cell receptor (beta chain) is from a study of shared clonotypes between healthy human individuals. As defined, naive CD8 cells were CD45RO-negative and positively selected for CCR7, with terminally differentiated effector memory CD45RA+ cells excluded. This clone has just one count. Every immunoSEQ plate was one replicate of a subset's evenly spread DNA. The assay was immunoSEQ multiplex PCR, and TCRdb's table has in-frame clones only and misses some. The top ten clones hold around 1.7% of a sample with about 2.2 million clones, under 95% of them seen once. CDR1 is KGHSH and CDR2 is LQKENI in the germline V gene. Trimming stripped 3 bases from V and 4 bases from J, with 16 bases between. The CDR3 is 16 amino acids.

This TCR was recovered from a man between 18 and 35 years old in good health. Some clones in this sample may be carry-over from other donors' samples. Sequencing input: naive CD8+ T cells from PBMCs. This chain joins TRBV18 and TRBJ2-1; either TRBD1 or TRBD2 may fit D (5 bases each). The CDR3 loop is CASSPEGTRLYNEQFF. The DNA for the CDR3 is TGTGCCAGCTCACCTGAAGGGACGCGCCTTTACAATGAGCAGTTCTTC.